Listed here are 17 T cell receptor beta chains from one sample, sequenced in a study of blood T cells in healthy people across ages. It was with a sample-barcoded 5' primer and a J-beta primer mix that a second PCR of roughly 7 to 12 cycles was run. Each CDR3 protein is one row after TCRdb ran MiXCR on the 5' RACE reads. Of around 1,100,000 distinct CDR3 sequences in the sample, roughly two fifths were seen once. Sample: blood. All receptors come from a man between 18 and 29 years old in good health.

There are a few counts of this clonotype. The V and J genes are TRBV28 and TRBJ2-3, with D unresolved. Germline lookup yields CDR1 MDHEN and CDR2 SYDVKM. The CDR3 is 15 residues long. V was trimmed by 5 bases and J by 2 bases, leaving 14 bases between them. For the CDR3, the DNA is TGTGCCAGCAGTGTCTTAGGTGCGGACACAGATACGCAGTATTTT. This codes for CASSVLGADTDTQYF.

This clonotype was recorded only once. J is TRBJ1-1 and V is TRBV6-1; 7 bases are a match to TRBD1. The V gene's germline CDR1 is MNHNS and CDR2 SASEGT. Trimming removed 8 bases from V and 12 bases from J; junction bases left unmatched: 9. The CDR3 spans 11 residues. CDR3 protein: CASLGQRITFF. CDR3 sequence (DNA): TGTGCCAGCCTGGGACAGAGGATAACTTTCTTT.

The CDR3 DNA is TGTGCCAGCAGTTTTAACGGCTATGGGGCCGAAGAGCAGTACTTC. This encodes CASSFNGYGAEEQYF. This rearrangement joins TRBV12-3 or TRBV12-4 to TRBJ2-5; tentative D call: TRBD1 (5 bases). The V gene lost 3 bases and the J gene lost 11 bases, with 22 bases spanning the gap. The CDR3 has 15 residues.

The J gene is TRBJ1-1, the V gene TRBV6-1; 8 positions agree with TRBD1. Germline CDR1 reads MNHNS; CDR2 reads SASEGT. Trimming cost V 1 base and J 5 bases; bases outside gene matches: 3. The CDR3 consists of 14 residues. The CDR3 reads CASSEVGQGTEAFF. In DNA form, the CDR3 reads TGTGCCAGCAGTGAAGTAGGACAGGGTACTGAAGCTTTCTTT.

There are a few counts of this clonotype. The CDR3 loop reads CASSLGQADGYTF. The DNA for the CDR3 is TGTGCCAGCAGCTTAGGACAGGCCGATGGCTACACCTTC. This chain connects TRBV7-9 to TRBJ1-2, with D possibly matching TRBD1 (6 bases). V was shortened by 1 base and J by 6 bases, with 9 bases between the two germline ends. The CDR3 has 13 amino acids. Germline values: CDR1 SEHNR, CDR2 FQNEAQ (reference sequence).

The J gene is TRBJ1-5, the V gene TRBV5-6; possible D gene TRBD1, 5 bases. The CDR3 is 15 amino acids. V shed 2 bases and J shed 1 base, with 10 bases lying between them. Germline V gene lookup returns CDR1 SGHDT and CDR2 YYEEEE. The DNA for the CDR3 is TGTGCCAGCAGCTTTCGGGGCTTAAGCAATCAGCCCCAGCATTTT. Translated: CASSFRGLSNQPQHF.

The CDR3 is CAISDLIGPALPGQDTEAFF. The CDR3, as DNA: TGTGCCATCAGTGACCTAATTGGCCCCGCTCTCCCGGGGCAGGACACTGAAGCTTTCTTT. J is TRBJ1-1 and V is TRBV10-3; D might be TRBD1 (5 bases). CDR3 length: 20 amino acids. Trimming took off 3 bases at V and 3 bases at J, with 29 bases between the two ends. The germline CDR1 and CDR2 sequences are ENHRY and SYGVKD.

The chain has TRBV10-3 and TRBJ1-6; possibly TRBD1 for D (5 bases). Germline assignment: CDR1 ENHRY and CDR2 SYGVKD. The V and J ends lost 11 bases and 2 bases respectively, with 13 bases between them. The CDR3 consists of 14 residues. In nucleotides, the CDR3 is TGTGCCGCGGGACCGACTGCCTATAATTCACCCCTCCACTTT. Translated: CAAGPTAYNSPLHF.

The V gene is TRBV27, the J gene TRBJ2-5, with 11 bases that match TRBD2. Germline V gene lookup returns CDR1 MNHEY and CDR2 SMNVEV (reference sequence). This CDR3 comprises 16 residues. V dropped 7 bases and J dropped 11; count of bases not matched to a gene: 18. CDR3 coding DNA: TGTGCCAGCACCCAGACTAGCGGGGTTGCCTGCAATGAGCAGTACTTC. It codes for CASTQTSGVACNEQYF.

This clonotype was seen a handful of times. The CDR3 spells CSARDSVIAKLFF. For the CDR3, the DNA is TGCAGTGCTAGAGACAGCGTTATTGCAAAACTGTTTTTT. V is TRBV20-1 and J is TRBJ1-4; no definite D call. The ends were cut back, 0 bases at V and 10 bases at J, with 12 bases in the middle. The CDR3 is 13 amino acids. In germline, CDR1 is DFQATT, CDR2 SNEGSKA (reference sequence).

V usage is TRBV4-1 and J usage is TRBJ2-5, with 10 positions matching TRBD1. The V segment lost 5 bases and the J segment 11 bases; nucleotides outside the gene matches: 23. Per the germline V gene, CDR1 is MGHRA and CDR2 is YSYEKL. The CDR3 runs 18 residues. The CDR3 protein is CASSAQISGTGEYNEQYF. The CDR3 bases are TGCGCCAGCAGCGCCCAAATATCCGGGACAGGGGAATACAATGAGCAGTACTTC.

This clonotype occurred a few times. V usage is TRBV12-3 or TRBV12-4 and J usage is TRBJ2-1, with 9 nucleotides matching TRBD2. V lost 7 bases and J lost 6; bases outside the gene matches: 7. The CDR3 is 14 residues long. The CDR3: CASTYLAGPNEQFF. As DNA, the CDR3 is TGTGCCAGCACCTATCTAGCGGGGCCCAATGAGCAGTTCTTC.

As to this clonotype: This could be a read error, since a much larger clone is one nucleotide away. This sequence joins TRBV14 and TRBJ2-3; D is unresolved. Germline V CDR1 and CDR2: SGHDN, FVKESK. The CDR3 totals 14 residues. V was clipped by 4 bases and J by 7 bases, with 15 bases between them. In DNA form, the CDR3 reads TGTGCCAGCAGCCCGACATTCCTGGGGAATACGCAGTATTTT. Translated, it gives CASSPTFLGNTQYF.

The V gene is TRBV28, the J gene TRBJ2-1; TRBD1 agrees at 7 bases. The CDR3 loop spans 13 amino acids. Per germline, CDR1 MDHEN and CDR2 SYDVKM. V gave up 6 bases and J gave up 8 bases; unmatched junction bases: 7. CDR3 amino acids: CASRVQGTDEQFF. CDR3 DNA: TGTGCCAGCAGGGTACAGGGGACCGATGAGCAGTTCTTC. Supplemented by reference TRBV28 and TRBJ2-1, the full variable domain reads DVKVTQSSRYLVKRTGEKVFLECVQDMDHENMFWYRQDPGLGLRLIYFSYDVKMKEKGDIPEGYSVSREKKERFSLILESASTNQTSMYLCASRVQGTDEQFFGPGTRLTVL.

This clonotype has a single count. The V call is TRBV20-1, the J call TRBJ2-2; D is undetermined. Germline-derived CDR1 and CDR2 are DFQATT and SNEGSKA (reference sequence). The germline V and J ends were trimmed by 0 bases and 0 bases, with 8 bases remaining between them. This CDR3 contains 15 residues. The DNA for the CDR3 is TGCAGTGCTAGAGACGTCCAGACGAACACCGGGGAGCTGTTTTTT. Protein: CSARDVQTNTGELFF.

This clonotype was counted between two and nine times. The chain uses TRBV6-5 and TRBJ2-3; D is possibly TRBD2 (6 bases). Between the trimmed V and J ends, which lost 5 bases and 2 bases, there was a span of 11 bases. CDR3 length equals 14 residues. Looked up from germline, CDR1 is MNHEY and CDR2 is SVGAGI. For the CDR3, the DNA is TGTGCCAGCAGTGACGAACTAGCCACAGATACGCAGTATTTT. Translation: CASSDELATDTQYF.

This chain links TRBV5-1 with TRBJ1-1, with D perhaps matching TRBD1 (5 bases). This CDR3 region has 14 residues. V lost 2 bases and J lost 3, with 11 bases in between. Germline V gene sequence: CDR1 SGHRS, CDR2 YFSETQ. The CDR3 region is CASSLDMGDTEAFF. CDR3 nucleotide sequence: TGCGCCAGCAGCTTAGACATGGGGGACACTGAAGCTTTCTTT. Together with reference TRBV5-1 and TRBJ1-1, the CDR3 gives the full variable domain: KAGVTQTPRYLIKTRGQQVTLSCSPISGHRSVSWYQQTPGQGLQFLFEYFSETQRNKGNFPGRFSGRQFSNSRSEMNVSTLELGDSALYLCASSLDMGDTEAFFGQGTRLTVV.